This T cell receptor delta chain was found in a study of gamma-delta T cells after stem cell transplantation. TCRdb re-called the RT-PCR reads through CATT. The table has around 1,100 delta-chain clones, 3.6% seen once; the top ten hold 31%. Note on this clone: TCRdb records a much larger clone's protein for this DNA, with a difference at residue 8 that likely arises from a read error; the protein given is the translation of the DNA.

Sequencing input: gamma-delta T cells. This receptor was taken from a human donor. It is not recorded whose cells these are; they may come from a transplant donor.

This CDR3 is CACDNILEDTEPLKLIF. The CDR3 nucleotides are TGTGCCTGTGACAATATACTGGAGGATACGGAACCGTTGAAACTCATCTTT. The chain carries TRDV2 and TRDJ1; 7 bases match TRDD3. Trimming removed 2 bases from V and 8 bases from J; junction bases left unmatched: 19. CDR3 length equals 17 residues. CDR1 and CDR2 (germline): GEAIGNYY, EKD.